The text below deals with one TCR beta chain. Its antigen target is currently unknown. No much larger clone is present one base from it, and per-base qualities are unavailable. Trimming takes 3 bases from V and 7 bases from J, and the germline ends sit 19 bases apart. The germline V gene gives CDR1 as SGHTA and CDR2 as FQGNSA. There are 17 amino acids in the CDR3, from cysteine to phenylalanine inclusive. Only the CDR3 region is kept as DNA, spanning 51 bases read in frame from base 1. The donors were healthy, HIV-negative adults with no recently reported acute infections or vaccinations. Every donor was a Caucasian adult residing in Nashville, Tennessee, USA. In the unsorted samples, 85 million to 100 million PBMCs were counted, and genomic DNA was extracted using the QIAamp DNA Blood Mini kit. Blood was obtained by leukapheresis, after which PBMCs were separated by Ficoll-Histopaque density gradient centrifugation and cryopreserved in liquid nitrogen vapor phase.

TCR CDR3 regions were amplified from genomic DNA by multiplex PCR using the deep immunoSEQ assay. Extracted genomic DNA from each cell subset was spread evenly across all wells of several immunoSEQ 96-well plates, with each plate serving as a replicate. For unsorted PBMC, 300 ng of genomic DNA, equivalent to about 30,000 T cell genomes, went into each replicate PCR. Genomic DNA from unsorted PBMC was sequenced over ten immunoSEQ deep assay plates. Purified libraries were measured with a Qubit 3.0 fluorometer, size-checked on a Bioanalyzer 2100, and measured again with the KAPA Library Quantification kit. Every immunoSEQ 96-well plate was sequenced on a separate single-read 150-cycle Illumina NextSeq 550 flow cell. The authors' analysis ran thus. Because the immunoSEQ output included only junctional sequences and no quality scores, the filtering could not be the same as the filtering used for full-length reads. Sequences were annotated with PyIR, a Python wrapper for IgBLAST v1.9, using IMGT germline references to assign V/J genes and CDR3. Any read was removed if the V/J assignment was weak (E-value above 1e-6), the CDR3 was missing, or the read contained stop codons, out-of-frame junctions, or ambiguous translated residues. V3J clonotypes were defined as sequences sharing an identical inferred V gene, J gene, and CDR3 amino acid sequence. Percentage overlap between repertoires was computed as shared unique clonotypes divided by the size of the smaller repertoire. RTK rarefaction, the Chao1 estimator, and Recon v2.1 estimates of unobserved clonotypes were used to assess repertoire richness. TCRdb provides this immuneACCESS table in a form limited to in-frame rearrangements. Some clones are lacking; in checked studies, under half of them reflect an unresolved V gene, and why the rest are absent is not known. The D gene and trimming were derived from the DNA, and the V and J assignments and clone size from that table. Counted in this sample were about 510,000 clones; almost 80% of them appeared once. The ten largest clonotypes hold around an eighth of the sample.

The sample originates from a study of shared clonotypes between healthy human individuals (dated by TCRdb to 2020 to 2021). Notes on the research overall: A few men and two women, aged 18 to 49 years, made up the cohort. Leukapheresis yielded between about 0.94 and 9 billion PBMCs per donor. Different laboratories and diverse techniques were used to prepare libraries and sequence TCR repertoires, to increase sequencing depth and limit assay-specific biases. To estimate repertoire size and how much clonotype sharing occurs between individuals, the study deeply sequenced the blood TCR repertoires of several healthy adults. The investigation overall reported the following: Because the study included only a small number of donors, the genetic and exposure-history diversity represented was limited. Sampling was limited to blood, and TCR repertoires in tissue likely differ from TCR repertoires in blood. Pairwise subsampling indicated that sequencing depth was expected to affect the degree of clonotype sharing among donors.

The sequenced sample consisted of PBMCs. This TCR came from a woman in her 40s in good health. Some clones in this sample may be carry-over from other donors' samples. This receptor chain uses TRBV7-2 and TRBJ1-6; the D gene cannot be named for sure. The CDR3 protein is CASSFVGALQSNSPLHF. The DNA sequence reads TGTGCCAGCAGCTTTGTGGGTGCGTTACAATCAAATTCACCCCTCCACTTT.